This TCR beta chain was sequenced for a study of cytomegalovirus exposure and HLA in healthy donors. Deletions cut 1 base from V and 0 bases from J, with 22 bases between. From germline, CDR1 is KGHSH and CDR2 LQKENI. The length of the CDR3 is 19 residues. PCR used 60 Vbeta primers and 13 Jbeta primers. Repertoires were generated with immunoSEQ multiplex PCR, while TCRdb's copy carries only in-frame clones and drops some. The data hold 150,000 to 200,000 clones, with 77% observed a single time. The chain carries TRBV18 and TRBJ2-7; D call uncertain. The sequencing sample was made of PBMCs. The sequence was obtained from a young woman in good health and CMV-seronegative. The CDR3 loop reads CASSPLKITNPVSSYEQYF. In nucleotides, the CDR3 is TGTGCCAGCTCACCACTAAAAATAACCAACCCGGTCTCCTCCTACGAGCAGTACTTC.